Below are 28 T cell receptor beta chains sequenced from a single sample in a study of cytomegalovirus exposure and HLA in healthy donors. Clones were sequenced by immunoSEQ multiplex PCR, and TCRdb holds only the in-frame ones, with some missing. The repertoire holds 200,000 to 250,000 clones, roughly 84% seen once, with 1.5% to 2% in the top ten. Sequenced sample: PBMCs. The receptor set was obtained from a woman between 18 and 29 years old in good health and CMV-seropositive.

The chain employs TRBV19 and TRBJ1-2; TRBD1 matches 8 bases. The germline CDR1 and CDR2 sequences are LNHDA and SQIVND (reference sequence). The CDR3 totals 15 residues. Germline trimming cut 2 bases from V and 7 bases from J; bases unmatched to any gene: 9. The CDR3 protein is CASSINKDRDSGYTF. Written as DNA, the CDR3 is TGTGCCAGTAGTATAAATAAGGACAGGGACTCTGGCTACACCTTC.

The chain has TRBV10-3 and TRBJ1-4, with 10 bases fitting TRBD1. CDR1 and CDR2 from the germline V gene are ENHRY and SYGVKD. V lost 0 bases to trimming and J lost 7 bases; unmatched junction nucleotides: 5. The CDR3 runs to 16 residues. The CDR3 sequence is CAISESLGTGAEKLFF. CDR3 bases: TGTGCCATCAGTGAGTCCCTTGGGACAGGGGCTGAAAAACTGTTTTTT.

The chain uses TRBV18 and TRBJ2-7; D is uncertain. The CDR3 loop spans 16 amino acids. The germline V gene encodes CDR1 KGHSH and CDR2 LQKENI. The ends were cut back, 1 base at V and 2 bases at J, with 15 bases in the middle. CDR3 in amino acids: CASSPLNRARTYEQYF. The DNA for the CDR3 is TGTGCCAGCTCACCACTCAACCGAGCGCGAACCTACGAGCAGTACTTC.

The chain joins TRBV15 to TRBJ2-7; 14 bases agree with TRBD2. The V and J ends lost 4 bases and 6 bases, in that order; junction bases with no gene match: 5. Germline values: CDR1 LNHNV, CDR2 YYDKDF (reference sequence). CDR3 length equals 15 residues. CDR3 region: CATSKPGLAGAEQYF. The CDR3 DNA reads TGTGCCACCAGCAAACCGGGACTAGCGGGAGCCGAGCAGTACTTC.

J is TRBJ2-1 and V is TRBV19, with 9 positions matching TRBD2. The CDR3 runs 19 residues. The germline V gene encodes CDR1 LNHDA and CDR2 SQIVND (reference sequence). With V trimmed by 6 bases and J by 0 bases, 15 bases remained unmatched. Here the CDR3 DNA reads TGTGCCAGTAGCCTAGGGGTTGGGGCTAGCGGGAACTCCTACAATGAGCAGTTCTTC. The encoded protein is CASSLGVGASGNSYNEQFF.

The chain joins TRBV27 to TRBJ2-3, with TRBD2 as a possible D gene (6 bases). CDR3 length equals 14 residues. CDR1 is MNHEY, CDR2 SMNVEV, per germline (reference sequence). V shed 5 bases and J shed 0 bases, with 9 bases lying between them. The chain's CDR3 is CASSVSGSTDTQYF. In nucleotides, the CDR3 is TGTGCCAGCAGTGTTAGCGGAAGCACAGATACGCAGTATTTT.

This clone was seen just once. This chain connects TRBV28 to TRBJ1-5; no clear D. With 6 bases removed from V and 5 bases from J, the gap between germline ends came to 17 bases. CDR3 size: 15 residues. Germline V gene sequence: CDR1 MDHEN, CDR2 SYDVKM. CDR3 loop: CASRLSARLHQPQHF. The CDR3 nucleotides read TGTGCCAGCAGGCTTAGCGCCAGACTACATCAGCCCCAGCATTTT.

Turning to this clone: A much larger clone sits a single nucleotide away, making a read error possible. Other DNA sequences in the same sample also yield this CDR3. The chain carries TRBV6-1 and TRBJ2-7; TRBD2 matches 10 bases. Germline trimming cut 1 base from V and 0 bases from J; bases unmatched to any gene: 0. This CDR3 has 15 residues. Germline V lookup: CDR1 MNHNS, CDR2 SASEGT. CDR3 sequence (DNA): TGTGCCAGCAGTGAAGGACTAGCGGGCTCCTACGAGCAGTACTTC. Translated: CASSEGLAGSYEQYF.

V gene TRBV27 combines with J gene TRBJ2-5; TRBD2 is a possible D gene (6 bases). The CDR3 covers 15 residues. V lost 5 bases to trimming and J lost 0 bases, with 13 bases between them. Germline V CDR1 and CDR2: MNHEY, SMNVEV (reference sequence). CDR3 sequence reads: CASSPNRGYQETQYF. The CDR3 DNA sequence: TGTGCCAGCAGTCCAAACCGGGGGTACCAAGAGACCCAGTACTTC.

The CDR3 loop is CASSPLQGANTEAFF. CDR3 DNA: TGTGCCAGCAGCCCGCTCCAGGGGGCGAACACTGAAGCTTTCTTT. This chain connects TRBV7-9 to TRBJ1-1; 8 bases are a match to TRBD1. The CDR3 runs to 15 residues. The trim removed 5 bases at V and 1 base at J, leaving 6 bases unmatched. The germline V gene has CDR1 SEHNR and CDR2 FQNEAQ (reference sequence).

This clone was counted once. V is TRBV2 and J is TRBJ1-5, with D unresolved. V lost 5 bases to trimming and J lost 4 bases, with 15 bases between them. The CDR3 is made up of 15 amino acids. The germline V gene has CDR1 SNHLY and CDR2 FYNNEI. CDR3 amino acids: CASSPWAGENQPQHF. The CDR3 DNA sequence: TGTGCCAGCAGTCCATGGGCCGGCGAAAATCAGCCCCAGCATTTT.

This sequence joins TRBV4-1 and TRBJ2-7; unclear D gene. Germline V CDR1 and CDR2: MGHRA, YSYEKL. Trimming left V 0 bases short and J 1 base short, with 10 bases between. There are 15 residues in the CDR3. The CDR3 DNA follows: TGCGCCAGCAGCCAAGAGGCCGCCGTTTCCTACGAGCAGTACTTC. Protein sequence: CASSQEAAVSYEQYF.

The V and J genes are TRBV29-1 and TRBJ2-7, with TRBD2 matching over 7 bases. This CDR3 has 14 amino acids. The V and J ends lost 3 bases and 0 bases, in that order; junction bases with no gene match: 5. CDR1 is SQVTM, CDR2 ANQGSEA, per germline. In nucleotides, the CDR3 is TGCAGCGTTGATGGGGAGGGGATCTCCTACGAGCAGTACTTC. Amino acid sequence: CSVDGEGISYEQYF.

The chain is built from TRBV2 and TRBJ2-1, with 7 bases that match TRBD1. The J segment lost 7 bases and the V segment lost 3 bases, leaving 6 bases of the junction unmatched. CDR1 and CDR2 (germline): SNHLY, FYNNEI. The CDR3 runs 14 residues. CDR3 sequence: CASSDETGINEQFF. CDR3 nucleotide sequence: TGTGCCAGCAGTGATGAGACAGGGATAAATGAGCAGTTCTTC.

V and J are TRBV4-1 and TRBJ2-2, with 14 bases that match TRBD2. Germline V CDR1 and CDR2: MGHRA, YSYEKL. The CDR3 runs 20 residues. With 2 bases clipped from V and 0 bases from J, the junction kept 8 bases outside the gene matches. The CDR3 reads CASSQPRTSGRRANTGELFF. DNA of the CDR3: TGCGCCAGCAGCCAACCCAGGACTAGCGGGAGGCGCGCGAACACCGGGGAGCTGTTTTTT.

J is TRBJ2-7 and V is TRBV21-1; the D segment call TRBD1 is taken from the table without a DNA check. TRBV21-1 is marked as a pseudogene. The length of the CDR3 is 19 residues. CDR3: CASSKSQPSTGATIYEQYF. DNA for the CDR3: TGTGCCAGCAGCAAAAGCCAGCCGTCAACAGGGGCAACTATCTACGAGCAGTACTTC.

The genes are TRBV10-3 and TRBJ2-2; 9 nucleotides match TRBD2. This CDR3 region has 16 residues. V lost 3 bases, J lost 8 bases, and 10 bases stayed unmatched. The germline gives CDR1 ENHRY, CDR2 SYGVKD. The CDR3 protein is CAISDRSGSVTGELFF. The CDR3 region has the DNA TGTGCCATCAGTGACCGTAGCGGGAGCGTAACTGGGGAGCTGTTTTTT.

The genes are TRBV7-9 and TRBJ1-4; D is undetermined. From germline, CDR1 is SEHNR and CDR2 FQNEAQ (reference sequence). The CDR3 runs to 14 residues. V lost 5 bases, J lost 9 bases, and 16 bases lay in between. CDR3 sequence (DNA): TGTGCCAGCAGCCCCCCGGGGAGGGTGAAAAAACTGTTTTTT. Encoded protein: CASSPPGRVKKLFF.

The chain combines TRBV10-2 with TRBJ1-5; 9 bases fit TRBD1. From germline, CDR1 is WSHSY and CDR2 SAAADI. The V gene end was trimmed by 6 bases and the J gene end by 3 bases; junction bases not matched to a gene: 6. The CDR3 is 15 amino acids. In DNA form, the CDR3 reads TGCGCCAGCAGGTCCGGGACAGGGTACAATCAGCCCCAGCATTTT. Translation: CASRSGTGYNQPQHF.

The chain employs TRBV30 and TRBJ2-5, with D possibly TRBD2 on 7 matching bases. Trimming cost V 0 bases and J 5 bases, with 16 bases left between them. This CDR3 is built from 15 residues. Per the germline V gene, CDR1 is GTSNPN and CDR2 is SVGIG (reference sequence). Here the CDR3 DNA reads TGTGCCTGGAGTGTACAGAGGGGGGGGAGGGAGACCCAGTACTTC. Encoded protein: CAWSVQRGGRETQYF.

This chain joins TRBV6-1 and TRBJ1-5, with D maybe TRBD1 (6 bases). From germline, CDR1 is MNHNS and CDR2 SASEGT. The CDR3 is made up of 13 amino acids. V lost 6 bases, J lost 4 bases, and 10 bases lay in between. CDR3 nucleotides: TGTGCCAGCAGGGACAGACCGAATCAGCCCCAGCATTTT. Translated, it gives CASRDRPNQPQHF.

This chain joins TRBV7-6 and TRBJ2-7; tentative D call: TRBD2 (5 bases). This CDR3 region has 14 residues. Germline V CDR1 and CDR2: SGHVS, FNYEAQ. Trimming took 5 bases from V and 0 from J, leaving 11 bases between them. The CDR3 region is CASSRWERSYEQYF. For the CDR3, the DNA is TGTGCCAGCAGCCGCTGGGAGCGCTCCTACGAGCAGTACTTC.

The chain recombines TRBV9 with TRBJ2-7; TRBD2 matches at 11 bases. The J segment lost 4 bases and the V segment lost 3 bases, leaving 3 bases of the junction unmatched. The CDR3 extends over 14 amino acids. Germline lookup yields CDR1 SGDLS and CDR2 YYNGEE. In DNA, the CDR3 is TGTGCCAGCAGCGGCGGACTAGCGGGTTACGAGCAGTACTTC. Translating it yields CASSGGLAGYEQYF.

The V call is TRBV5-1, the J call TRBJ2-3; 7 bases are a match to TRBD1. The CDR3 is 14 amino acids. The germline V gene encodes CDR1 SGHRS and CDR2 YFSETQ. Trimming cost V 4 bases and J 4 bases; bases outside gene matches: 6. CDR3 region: CASSASDRADTQYF. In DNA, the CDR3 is TGCGCCAGCAGCGCTTCCGACAGGGCAGATACGCAGTATTTT. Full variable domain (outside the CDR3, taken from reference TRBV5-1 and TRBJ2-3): KAGVTQTPRYLIKTRGQQVTLSCSPISGHRSVSWYQQTPGQGLQFLFEYFSETQRNKGNFPGRFSGRQFSNSRSEMNVSTLELGDSALYLCASSASDRADTQYFGPGTRLTVL.

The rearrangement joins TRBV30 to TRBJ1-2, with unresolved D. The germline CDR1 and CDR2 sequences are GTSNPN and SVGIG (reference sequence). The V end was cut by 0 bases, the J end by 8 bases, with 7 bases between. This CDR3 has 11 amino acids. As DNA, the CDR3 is TGTGCCTGGAGTGTACAGTCGGGCTACACCTTC. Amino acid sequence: CAWSVQSGYTF.

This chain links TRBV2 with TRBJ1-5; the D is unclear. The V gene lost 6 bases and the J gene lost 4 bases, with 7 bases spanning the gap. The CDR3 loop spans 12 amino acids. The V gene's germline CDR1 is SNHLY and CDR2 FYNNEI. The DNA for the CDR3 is TGTGCCAGCAGGGGCGGGAATCAGCCCCAGCATTTT. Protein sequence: CASRGGNQPQHF.

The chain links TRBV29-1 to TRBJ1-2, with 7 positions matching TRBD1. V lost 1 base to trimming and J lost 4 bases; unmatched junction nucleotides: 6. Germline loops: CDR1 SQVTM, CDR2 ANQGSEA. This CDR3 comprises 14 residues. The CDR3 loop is CSVEGGQATYGYTF. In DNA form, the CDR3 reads TGCAGCGTTGAAGGCGGACAGGCGACCTATGGCTACACCTTC.

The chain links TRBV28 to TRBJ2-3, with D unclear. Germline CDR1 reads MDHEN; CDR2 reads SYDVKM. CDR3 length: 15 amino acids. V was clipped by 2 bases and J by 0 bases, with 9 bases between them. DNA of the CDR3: TGTGCCAGCAGTTTACGAAGAGGTAGCACAGATACGCAGTATTTT. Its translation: CASSLRRGSTDTQYF.